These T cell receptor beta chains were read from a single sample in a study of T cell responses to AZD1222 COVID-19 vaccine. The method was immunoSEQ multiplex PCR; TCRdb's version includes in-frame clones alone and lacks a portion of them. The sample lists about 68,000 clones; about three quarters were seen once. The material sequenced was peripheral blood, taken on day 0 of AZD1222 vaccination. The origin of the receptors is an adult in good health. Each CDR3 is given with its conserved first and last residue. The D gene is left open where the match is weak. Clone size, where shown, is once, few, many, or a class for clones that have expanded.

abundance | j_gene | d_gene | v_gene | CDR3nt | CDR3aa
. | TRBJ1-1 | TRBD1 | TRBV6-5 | TGTGCCAGCAGTTACTCGGGGACAGGGCATTTGGAAGCTTTCTTT | CASSYSGTGHLEAFF
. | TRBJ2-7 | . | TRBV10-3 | TGTGCCATCAACCACAGGCTCTCCTACGAGCAGTACTTC | CAINHRLSYEQYF
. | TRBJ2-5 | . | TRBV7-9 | TGTGCCAGCAGCCCAGATCAAGAGACCCAGTACTTC | CASSPDQETQYF
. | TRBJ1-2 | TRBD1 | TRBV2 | TGTGCCAGCAGTACCGACAGGGGAGTTGGCTACACCTTC | CASSTDRGVGYTF
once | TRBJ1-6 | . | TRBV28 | TGTGCCAGCGACTCTCGGGCCACTATGGGATCACCCCTCCACTTT | CASDSRATMGSPLHF
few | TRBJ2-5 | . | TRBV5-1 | TGCGCCAGCAGCTTGGCTGGGATCGGAGAGACCCAGTACTTC | CASSLAGIGETQYF
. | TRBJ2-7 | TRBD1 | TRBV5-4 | TGTGCCAGCAGCTTGGCCCACCGGCAGGGGGTCTACGAGCAGTACTTC | CASSLAHRQGVYEQYF
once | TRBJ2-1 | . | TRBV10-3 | TGTGCCATCAGTTCGGGCGATCCCAATGAGCAGTTCTTC | CAISSGDPNEQFF
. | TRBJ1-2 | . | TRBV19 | TGTGCCAGTAGTCCTCAAGGACCGAAATCTGGCTACACCTTC | CASSPQGPKSGYTF
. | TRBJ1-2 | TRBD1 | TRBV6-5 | TGTGCCAGCAGTTGGCAGGGGGAGGATGGCTACACCTTC | CASSWQGEDGYTF
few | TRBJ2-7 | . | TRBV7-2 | TGTGCCAGCATCCCAACCGCGGGTTTCCGCTCCTACGAGCAGTACTTC | CASIPTAGFRSYEQYF
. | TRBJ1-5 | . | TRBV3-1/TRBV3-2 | TGTGCCAGCGAAGGAACAGGGTTTGTCAATCAGCCCCAGCATTTT | CASEGTGFVNQPQHF
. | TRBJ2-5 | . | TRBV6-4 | TGTGCCAGCAGTGAGTCTGCGGGGGCCCAAGAGACCCAGTACTTC | CASSESAGAQETQYF
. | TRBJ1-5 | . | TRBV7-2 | TGTGCCAGCAGCATAGGGGACGGAGGCAATCAGCCCCAGCATTTT | CASSIGDGGNQPQHF
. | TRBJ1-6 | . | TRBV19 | TGTGCCAGTAGTATAGCGGCCAGGGATAATTCACCCCTCCACTTT | CASSIAARDNSPLHF
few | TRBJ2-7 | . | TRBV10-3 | TGTGCCATCAGTGAGTCGGGGGGAAGCACGGTTGGGCAGTACTTC | CAISESGGSTVGQYF
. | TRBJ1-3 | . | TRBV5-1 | TGCGCCAGCAGCTTGAGGTCCTCTGGAAACACCATATATTTT | CASSLRSSGNTIYF
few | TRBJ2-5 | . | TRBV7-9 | TGTGCCAGCAGCTTAGCCTGGGGGCCGGATCGAGAGACCCAGTACTTC | CASSLAWGPDRETQYF
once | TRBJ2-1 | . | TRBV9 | TGTGCCAGCAGCGTTTTCGGGTCCCCTGGGGACAATGAGCAGTTCTTC | CASSVFGSPGDNEQFF
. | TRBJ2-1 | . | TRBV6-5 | TGTGCCAGCAGTTACTCCTCGGCTACAAATGAGCAGTTCTTC | CASSYSSATNEQFF
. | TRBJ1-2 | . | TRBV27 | TGTGCCAGCAGTTTAGTCCCTATTAATGGCTACACCTTC | CASSLVPINGYTF
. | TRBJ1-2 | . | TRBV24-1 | TGTGCCACCAGTGAAAAGGACAGCGATGGCTACACCTTC | CATSEKDSDGYTF
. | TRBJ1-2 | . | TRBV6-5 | TGTGCCAGCAGCGCGGACAGAAACTATGGCTACACCTTC | CASSADRNYGYTF
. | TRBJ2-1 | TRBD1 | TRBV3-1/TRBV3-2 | TGTGCCAGCAGCCGGGACAGGTCTTACAATGAGCAGTTCTTC | CASSRDRSYNEQFF
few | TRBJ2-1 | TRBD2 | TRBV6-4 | TGTGCCAGCTGTGACGCCGCGGGGGGGCACAATGAGCAGTTCTTC | CASCDAAGGHNEQFF
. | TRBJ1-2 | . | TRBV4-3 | TGCGCCAGCAGCCCCGGGGGTTGGTATTCGGAAGGCTACACCTTC | CASSPGGWYSEGYTF
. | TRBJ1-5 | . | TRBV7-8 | TGTGCCAGCAGCTTAGGCAGGGATGGCAATCAGCCCCAGCATTTT | CASSLGRDGNQPQHF
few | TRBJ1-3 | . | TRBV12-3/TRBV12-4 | TGTGCCAGCCGACGTGTCTCTGGAAACACCATATATTTT | CASRRVSGNTIYF
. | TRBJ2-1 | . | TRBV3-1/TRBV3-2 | TGTGCCAGCAGCCTGGACCTAAATGAGCAGTTCTTC | CASSLDLNEQFF
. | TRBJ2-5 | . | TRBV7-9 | TGTGCCAGCGCGGCGATGGCGGGGAATCAAGAGACCCAGTACTTC | CASAAMAGNQETQYF
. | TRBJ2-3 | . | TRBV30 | TGTGCCTGGAGCGGCCGGTGGGCAGATACGCAGTATTTT | CAWSGRWADTQYF
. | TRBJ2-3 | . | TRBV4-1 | TGCGCCAGCAGCCACCCAAGAGATACGCAGTATTTT | CASSHPRDTQYF
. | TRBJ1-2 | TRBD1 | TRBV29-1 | TGCAGCGGATACGGGACAGGCTATGGCTACACCTTC | CSGYGTGYGYTF
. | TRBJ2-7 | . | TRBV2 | TGTGCCAGCAAAAGAGAGTCCTACGAGCAGTACTTC | CASKRESYEQYF
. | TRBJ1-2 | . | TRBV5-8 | TGTGCCAGCAGCTTAAGACAGGTGAACTATGGCTACACCTTC | CASSLRQVNYGYTF
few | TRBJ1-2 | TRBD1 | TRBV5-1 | TGCGCCAGCAGCTTGGATGGCAGGGGGCGAGGGACTGATGGCTACACCTTC | CASSLDGRGRGTDGYTF
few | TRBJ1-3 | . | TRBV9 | TGTGCCAGCAGCGTAGACAGACCCACCAGAACCATATATTTT | CASSVDRPTRTIYF
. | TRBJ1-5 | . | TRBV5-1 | TGCGCCAGCAGCTTGGCAGGCATTCAGCCCCAGCATTTT | CASSLAGIQPQHF
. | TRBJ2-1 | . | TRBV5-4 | TGTGCCAGCAGCTTGGTTCCGGGCAACAATGAGCAGTTCTTC | CASSLVPGNNEQFF
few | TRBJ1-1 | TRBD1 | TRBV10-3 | TGTGCCACCTCAGCTGGGACAGGGGAAATGGCTTTCTTT | CATSAGTGEMAFF
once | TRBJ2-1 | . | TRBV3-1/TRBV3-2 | TGTGCCAGCAGCCCGGGCGGCGGAAGCTCCTACAATGAGCAGTTCTTC | CASSPGGGSSYNEQFF
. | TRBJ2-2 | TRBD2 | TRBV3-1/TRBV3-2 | TGTGCCAGCAGGCCTACCACTCAAGCGGGGGCTTCTTCCGGGGAGCTGTTTTTT | CASRPTTQAGASSGELFF
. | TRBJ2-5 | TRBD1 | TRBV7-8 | TGTGCCAGCAGCTGGACAGGGGCAGAGACCCAGTACTTC | CASSWTGAETQYF
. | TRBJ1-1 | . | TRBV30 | TGTGCCTGCAGTGGGTTCACTGGCCCCTCTTTCTTT | CACSGFTGPSFF
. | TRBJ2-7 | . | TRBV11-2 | TGTGCCAGCAGCTTAGAAGGGACAATTGCCTACGAGCAGTACTTC | CASSLEGTIAYEQYF
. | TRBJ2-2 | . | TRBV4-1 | TGCGCCAGCAGCCAACTGGGAAACAGAATGAACACCGGGGAGCTGTTTTTT | CASSQLGNRMNTGELFF
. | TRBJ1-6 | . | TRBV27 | TGTGCCAGCAGTTTAAGGGCGGACACGAATAATTCACCCCTCCACTTT | CASSLRADTNNSPLHF
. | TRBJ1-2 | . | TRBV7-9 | TGTGCCAGCAGCTTAGCTCCAGGTACTTGGGGCGGCTACACCTTC | CASSLAPGTWGGYTF
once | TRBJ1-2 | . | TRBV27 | TGTGCCAGCAGTCCGGACGGCTATGGCTACACCTTC | CASSPDGYGYTF